A single sample is the source of the 13 T cell receptor beta chains below, sequenced in a study of cytomegalovirus exposure and HLA in healthy donors. It was with 60 Vbeta and 13 Jbeta primers that the PCR ran. Some clones are missing from TCRdb's copy, which holds only in-frame ones; the method was immunoSEQ multiplex PCR. Of 110,000 to 150,000 clones listed, 75% to 80% were seen once; the top ten hold 1.5% to 2%. Sequencing was performed on PBMCs. The receptors originated from a female donor in good health and CMV-seronegative.

The sample holds a few counts of this clone. This chain links TRBV30 with TRBJ2-6; TRBD1 is a possible D gene (6 bases). CDR3 length equals 18 residues. The V gene lost 7 bases and the J gene lost 2 bases, with 24 bases spanning the gap. The V gene's germline CDR1 is GTSNPN and CDR2 SVGIG (reference sequence). CDR3 sequence: CAYLHRDIGLAGANVLTF. The CDR3 DNA follows: TGTGCCTACCTCCACCGGGACATAGGTTTAGCTGGGGCCAACGTCCTGACTTTC. Complete variable domain (other parts from reference TRBV30 and TRBJ2-6): SQTIHQWPATLVQPVGSPLSLECTVEGTSNPNLYWYRQAAGRGLQLLFYSVGIGQISSEVPQNLSASRPQDRQFILSSKKLLLSDSGFYLCAYLHRDIGLAGANVLTFGAGSRLTVL.

CDR3 sequence (DNA): TGTGCCAGTAGTATCTGGGGGGTGGAGACCCAGTACTTC. Translated: CASSIWGVETQYF. J is TRBJ2-5 and V is TRBV19, with a possible D match to TRBD2 (6 bases). Germline assignment: CDR1 LNHDA and CDR2 SQIVND (reference sequence). Trimming stripped 3 bases from V and 5 bases from J, with 10 bases between. This CDR3 contains 13 residues.

The V gene is TRBV6-1, the J gene TRBJ2-2; TRBD2 aligns across 10 bases. V was clipped by 3 bases and J by 8 bases; unmatched bases: 6. Per the germline V gene, CDR1 is MNHNS and CDR2 is SASEGT. This CDR3 is built from 15 residues. The CDR3 loop reads CASSDGASGSGELFF. The CDR3 nucleotides read TGTGCCAGCAGTGACGGAGCTAGCGGGAGTGGGGAGCTGTTTTTT.

The CDR3 here is CASSGHRSGNTIYF. The DNA of the CDR3 is TGTGCCAGCAGCGGACATCGGTCAGGAAACACCATATATTTT. The chain employs TRBV2 and TRBJ1-3, with D tentatively TRBD1 (5 bases). V was pared by 6 bases and J by 4 bases, with 13 bases between. This CDR3 has 14 amino acids. Germline V gene sequence: CDR1 SNHLY, CDR2 FYNNEI.

This rearrangement joins TRBV30 to TRBJ2-7; 11 bases align to TRBD1. From germline, CDR1 is GTSNPN and CDR2 SVGIG (reference sequence). The CDR3 spans 14 residues. The J segment lost 6 bases and the V segment lost 0 bases, leaving 4 bases of the junction unmatched. CDR3 region: CAWSVGTGGREQYF. DNA for the CDR3: TGTGCCTGGAGTGTAGGGACAGGGGGGCGCGAGCAGTACTTC.

The CDR3 region is CASSHRTGGNEQYF. CDR3 coding DNA: TGTGCCAGCAGCCACAGGACAGGGGGGAACGAGCAGTACTTC. The rearrangement joins TRBV7-9 to TRBJ2-7, with 10 bases that match TRBD1. After removal of 5 bases from V and 5 bases from J, the junction contained 6 bases not matched to a gene. Germline loops: CDR1 SEHNR, CDR2 FQNEAQ (reference sequence). CDR3 length: 14 residues.

This sequence joins TRBV28 and TRBJ2-5; TRBD2 matches at 8 bases. The CDR3 is 16 amino acids. J lost 3 bases, V lost 7 bases, and 13 bases had no gene match. Germline V gene data show CDR1 as MDHEN and CDR2 as SYDVKM. This chain's CDR3 is CASNAGTSRNEETQYF. CDR3 nucleotides: TGTGCCAGCAATGCCGGGACTAGTAGAAATGAAGAGACCCAGTACTTC.

V gene TRBV27 combines with J gene TRBJ2-1, with a tentative D call TRBD1 (5 bases). Germline CDR1 reads MNHEY; CDR2 reads SMNVEV (reference sequence). This CDR3 comprises 14 residues. Trimming shortened V by 0 bases and J by 10 bases, and 13 bases separated the two germline ends. CDR3 sequence (DNA): TGTGCCAGCAGTTTATCGGGCAGGGTAAGCGAGCAGTTCTTC. Translating it yields CASSLSGRVSEQFF.

The gene calls are TRBV11-3 and TRBJ1-5; perhaps TRBD1 as D (6 bases). Per the germline V gene, CDR1 is SGHNT and CDR2 is YENEEA. Trimming took 0 bases from V and 4 from J, leaving 16 bases between them. This CDR3 region has 17 residues. CDR3 nucleotides: TGTGCCAGCAGCTTAGAACTCGGGATGGGGGCGAATCAGCCCCAGCATTTT. Protein product: CASSLELGMGANQPQHF. Based on the CDR3 plus reference TRBV11-3 and TRBJ1-5, the full variable domain is EAGVVQSPRYKIIEKKQPVAFWCNPISGHNTLYWYLQNLGQGPELLIRYENEEAVDDSQLPKDRFSAERLKGVDSTLKIQPAELGDSAVYLCASSLELGMGANQPQHFGDGTRLSIL.

This chain uses TRBV28 with TRBJ2-5; 10 bases align to TRBD2. Per germline, CDR1 MDHEN and CDR2 SYDVKM. The CDR3 totals 15 residues. The J segment lost 5 bases and the V segment lost 1 base, leaving 4 bases of the junction unmatched. The CDR3 protein is CASSLLFSGRETQYF. CDR3 DNA: TGTGCCAGCAGTTTATTGTTTAGCGGGAGGGAGACCCAGTACTTC.

The chain recombines TRBV5-4 with TRBJ2-1, with TRBD2 matching 9 bases. Trimming took 0 bases from V and 0 from J; bases not matched to a gene: 10. This CDR3 contains 19 residues. Germline CDR1 is SGHNT and CDR2 is YYREEE (reference sequence). CDR3 nucleotides: TGTGCCAGCAGCTTGGTTGTGCTAGCGGGACGAGGCTCCTACAATGAGCAGTTCTTC. Its protein is CASSLVVLAGRGSYNEQFF.

The CDR3 sequence: CATSTRDRGLYEQYF. For the CDR3, the DNA is TGTGCCACCAGCACCCGGGACAGGGGGCTCTACGAGCAGTACTTC. The V gene is TRBV15, the J gene TRBJ2-7; 12 nucleotides match TRBD1. There are 15 residues in the CDR3. The J segment lost 3 bases and the V segment lost 4 bases, leaving 4 bases of the junction unmatched. Per the germline V gene, CDR1 is LNHNV and CDR2 is YYDKDF (reference sequence).

The chain combines TRBV2 with TRBJ2-7; maybe TRBD1 (6 bases). V was clipped by 4 bases and J by 0 bases, with 10 bases between them. CDR3 length: 14 residues. Germline-derived CDR1 and CDR2 are SNHLY and FYNNEI. CDR3 region: CASSGTVVSYEQYF. The CDR3, as DNA: TGTGCCAGCAGTGGGACAGTAGTCTCCTACGAGCAGTACTTC.